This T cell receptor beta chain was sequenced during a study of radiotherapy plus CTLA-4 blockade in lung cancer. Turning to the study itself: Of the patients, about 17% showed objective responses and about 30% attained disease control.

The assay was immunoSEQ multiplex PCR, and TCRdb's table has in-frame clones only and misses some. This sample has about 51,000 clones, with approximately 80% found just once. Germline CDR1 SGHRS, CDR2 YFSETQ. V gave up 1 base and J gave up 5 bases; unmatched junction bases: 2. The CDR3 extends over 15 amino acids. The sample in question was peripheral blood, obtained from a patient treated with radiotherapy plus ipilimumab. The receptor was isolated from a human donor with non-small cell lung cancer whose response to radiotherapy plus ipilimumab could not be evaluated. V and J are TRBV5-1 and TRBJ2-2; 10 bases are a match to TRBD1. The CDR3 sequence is CASSLRDRGTGELFF. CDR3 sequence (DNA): TGCGCCAGCAGCTTGAGGGACAGGGGTACCGGGGAGCTGTTTTTT. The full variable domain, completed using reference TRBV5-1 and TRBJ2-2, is KAGVTQTPRYLIKTRGQQVTLSCSPISGHRSVSWYQQTPGQGLQFLFEYFSETQRNKGNFPGRFSGRQFSNSRSEMNVSTLELGDSALYLCASSLRDRGTGELFFGEGSRLTVL.